This is a list of T cell receptor beta chains from one sample in a study of beta chain features in type 1 diabetes. Clones were sequenced by immunoSEQ multiplex PCR, and TCRdb holds only the in-frame ones, with some missing. Seen here are hundreds of thousands of clones, 15% observed once, and the top ten hold roughly 0.015%. Sequencing was carried out using naive CD4+ T cells from blood. The origin of the receptors is a man aged 18 to 30 with type 1 diabetes. The CDR3 runs from the conserved cysteine through the conserved F or W. D genes are given only for firm matches. Size is stated for part of the rows, as once, few or many counts, or as a class when the clone is expanded.

d_call	j_call	v_call	clone_size	cdr3_aa	cdr3_nt
TRBD2	TRBJ2-5	TRBV28	few	CASSPPWRGNSETQYF	TGTGCCAGCAGTCCGCCTTGGCGGGGGAACTCAGAGACCCAGTACTTC
.	TRBJ1-1	TRBV7-9	.	CASSSGGHLNTEAFF	TGTGCCAGCAGCTCTGGGGGACACTTGAACACTGAAGCTTTCTTT
.	TRBJ2-3	TRBV6-5	.	CASKRGSVGDTQYF	TGTGCCAGCAAAAGGGGCTCAGTAGGCGATACGCAGTATTTT
.	TRBJ1-2	TRBV29-1	few	CSVRPNYGYTF	TGCAGCGTGCGCCCCAACTATGGCTACACCTTC
TRBD2	TRBJ2-1	TRBV28	.	CASSSIYGTSLYNEQFF	TGTGCCAGCAGCTCAATTTACGGGACTAGCTTATACAATGAGCAGTTCTTC
TRBD1	TRBJ2-3	TRBV7-2	few	CASSLGGQGSDTQYF	TGTGCCAGCAGCTTAGGGGGACAGGGATCAGATACGCAGTATTTT
.	TRBJ1-1	TRBV28	.	CASIPPGLRPKNTEAFF	TGTGCCAGCATTCCTCCGGGACTCAGACCGAAGAACACTGAAGCTTTCTTT
TRBD1	TRBJ2-7	TRBV5-1	few	CASSFELDREAYEQYF	TGCGCCAGCAGCTTTGAACTAGACAGGGAAGCCTACGAGCAGTACTTC
.	TRBJ2-7	TRBV7-2	.	CASSLNAGQSYEQYF	TGTGCCAGCAGCTTAAACGCCGGACAGTCCTACGAGCAGTACTTC
TRBD2	TRBJ2-1	TRBV27	.	CASRPPTRPSGAYYNEQFF	TGTGCCAGCAGACCCCCGACCAGGCCCAGCGGGGCTTACTACAATGAGCAGTTCTTC
.	TRBJ2-5	TRBV7-9	once	CASRPQGGETQYF	TGTGCCAGCAGGCCCCAGGGTGGGGAGACCCAGTACTTC
.	TRBJ2-7	TRBV29-1	.	CSVQVRRVDEQYF	TGCAGCGTACAGGTACGCAGGGTCGACGAGCAGTACTTC
.	TRBJ2-1	TRBV2	.	CASSEARLEHNEQFF	TGTGCCAGCAGTGAGGCTAGACTAGAGCACAATGAGCAGTTCTTC
TRBD1	TRBJ1-5	TRBV23-1	many	CASSQKRQGNNQPQHF	TGCGCCAGCAGTCAAAAGAGACAGGGAAACAATCAGCCCCAGCATTTT
TRBD1	TRBJ1-4	TRBV6-5	.	CASSSGTGTGNEKLFF	TGTGCCAGCAGTTCCGGGACCGGGACAGGGAACGAAAAACTGTTTTTT
.	TRBJ1-1	TRBV18	.	CASSLTTTGNTEAFF	TGTGCCAGCTCACTAACGACGACAGGGAACACTGAAGCTTTCTTT
.	TRBJ2-3	TRBV5-4	few	CASASRGGTDTQYF	TGTGCCAGCGCCTCTCGAGGAGGCACAGATACGCAGTATTTT
.	TRBJ1-2	TRBV7-2	.	CASSTRQLYGYTF	TGTGCCAGCAGCACCAGACAGTTGTACGGCTACACCTTC
TRBD1	TRBJ1-1	TRBV2	.	CASTKRGQSRTEAFF	TGTGCCAGCACTAAACGGGGACAGTCCAGGACTGAAGCTTTCTTT
.	TRBJ2-3	TRBV4-2	.	CASSQMYTGAATDTQYF	TGTGCCAGCAGCCAAATGTATACGGGAGCCGCCACAGATACGCAGTATTTT
TRBD2	TRBJ2-7	TRBV9	.	CASSVAPGSGGASRLFRQYF	TGTGCCAGCAGCGTAGCCCCCGGGAGCGGGGGGGCAAGCAGGTTGTTTAGGCAGTACTTC